Shown below are 27 T cell receptor beta chains from a single sample sequenced in a study of identical twins. TCRdb reanalysed the 5' RACE reads using MiXCR and keeps one entry per CDR3 protein. The data show approximately 220,000 distinct CDR3 sequences, roughly 7.5% seen once. These data were likewise used in another study, on yellow fever vaccine responses in identical twins.

Sequencing was done on a sample of memory (CD45RO+) T cells sorted from blood. All receptors derive from a woman aged 18-29 years in good health.

This clonotype showed up many times. V gene TRBV5-6 combines with J gene TRBJ2-7, with TRBD1 matching over 8 bases. Germline lookup yields CDR1 SGHDT and CDR2 YYEEEE. Trimming took 2 bases from V and 2 from J; bases not matched to a gene: 6. This CDR3 spans 15 amino acids. In DNA, the CDR3 is TGTGCCAGCAGCTTTGGACAGGGACATGCCTACGAGCAGTACTTC. Translated: CASSFGQGHAYEQYF.

In its sample, this clonotype was seen many times. The DNA for the CDR3 is TGCGCCAGCAAGGGACTAGCGGGTTTGGCCGGGGAGCTGTTTTTT. Amino acid sequence: CASKGLAGLAGELFF. The V call is TRBV5-1, the J call TRBJ2-2; TRBD2 aligns across 12 bases. V gave up 6 bases and J gave up 6 bases; unmatched junction bases: 6. Germline V gives CDR1 SGHRS, CDR2 YFSETQ. The CDR3 is 15 amino acids. The full variable domain, its missing parts supplied by reference TRBV5-1 and TRBJ2-2, is KAGVTQTPRYLIKTRGQQVTLSCSPISGHRSVSWYQQTPGQGLQFLFEYFSETQRNKGNFPGRFSGRQFSNSRSEMNVSTLELGDSALYLCASKGLAGLAGELFFGEGSRLTVL.

This clonotype was seen a handful of times. The chain joins TRBV4-3 to TRBJ2-1; D not resolved. CDR3 length: 12 residues. The germline V gene encodes CDR1 LGHNA and CDR2 YSLEER. The germline V and J ends were trimmed by 1 base and 6 bases, with 4 bases remaining between them. The chain's CDR3 is CASSQGVNEQFF. The CDR3 DNA reads TGCGCCAGCAGCCAAGGTGTCAATGAGCAGTTCTTC.

The CDR3 loop is CASSYTDTSYNEQFF. CDR3 nucleotide sequence: TGTGCCAGCAGTTACACAGACACATCCTACAATGAGCAGTTCTTC. J is TRBJ2-1 and V is TRBV6-5; D is uncertain. Deletions cut 2 bases from V and 1 base from J, with 9 bases between. CDR1 and CDR2 from the germline V gene are MNHEY and SVGAGI. The length of the CDR3 is 15 residues.

The rearrangement links TRBV2 to TRBJ2-7; 7 bases are a match to TRBD1. CDR1 and CDR2 (germline): SNHLY, FYNNEI. J gave up 0 bases and V 5 bases, and 4 bases lay outside the gene matches. The CDR3 has 14 residues. Here the CDR3 reads CASSQQGSSYEQYF. CDR3 bases: TGTGCCAGCAGTCAACAGGGGAGCTCCTACGAGCAGTACTTC.

This clonotype was seen at least ten times. This chain joins TRBV7-2 and TRBJ2-7; tentatively, D is TRBD2 (6 bases). This CDR3 has 15 residues. In germline, CDR1 is SGHTA, CDR2 FQGNSA. Deletions cut 4 bases from V and 3 bases from J, with 16 bases between. CDR3 amino acids: CASSSNGGYFYEQYF. CDR3 DNA sequence: TGTGCCAGCAGCTCGAATGGGGGGTATTTCTACGAGCAGTACTTC.

The J gene is TRBJ1-2, the V gene TRBV7-2, with a weak D call TRBD1 (5 bases). Trimming shortened V by 9 bases and J by 4 bases, and 18 bases separated the two germline ends. The length of the CDR3 is 14 residues. CDR1 is SGHTA and CDR2 is FQGNSA in the germline V gene. The CDR3 loop reads CASSLTDGGYGYTF. CDR3 nucleotides: TGTGCCAGTAGCCTTACCGATGGGGGCTATGGCTACACCTTC.

This clonotype was found a few times. The chain has TRBV9 and TRBJ1-5; 9 bases fit TRBD1. CDR3 length equals 15 residues. Germline lookup yields CDR1 SGDLS and CDR2 YYNGEE. After removal of 4 bases from V and 6 bases from J, the junction contained 8 bases not matched to a gene. DNA of the CDR3: TGTGCCAGCAGCCACACGGGACAGGGCCCTCAGCCCCAGCATTTT. Residues: CASSHTGQGPQPQHF.

This clonotype was observed at least ten times. V gene TRBV5-1 combines with J gene TRBJ2-3; no clear D. Germline V gene sequence: CDR1 SGHRS, CDR2 YFSETQ. This CDR3 spans 16 amino acids. The ends were cut back, 0 bases at V and 0 bases at J, with 11 bases in the middle. This CDR3 is CASSLGSFGSTDTQYF. In nucleotides, the CDR3 is TGCGCCAGCAGCTTGGGCAGTTTTGGGAGCACAGATACGCAGTATTTT.

This rearrangement joins TRBV3-1 to TRBJ1-6, with 8 bases aligning to TRBD1. Per the germline V gene, CDR1 is LGHDT and CDR2 is YNNKEL (reference sequence). V lost 2 bases and J lost 6; bases outside the gene matches: 3. The CDR3 loop spans 15 amino acids. CDR3 sequence reads: CASSQYGQGNSPLHF. CDR3 DNA: TGTGCCAGCAGCCAATACGGACAGGGTAATTCACCCCTCCACTTT.

A few counts support this clonotype. The rearrangement links TRBV20-1 to TRBJ2-7, with unresolved D. Germline V lookup: CDR1 DFQATT, CDR2 SNEGSKA (reference sequence). Between the trimmed V and J ends, which lost 3 bases and 3 bases, there was a span of 3 bases. This CDR3 is 10 amino acids long. In nucleotides, the CDR3 is TGCAGTGCTAGTCACTACGAGCAGTACTTC. Its translation: CSASHYEQYF.

In this sample, this clonotype turned up many times. The chain links TRBV27 to TRBJ2-3; D tentatively reads TRBD1 or TRBD2 (5 bases each). The CDR3 runs 16 residues. V lost 2 bases and J lost 1, with 13 bases in between. The germline V gene encodes CDR1 MNHEY and CDR2 SMNVEV (reference sequence). In DNA form, the CDR3 reads TGTGCCAGCAGTTTAATTCAACGGGACGGCACAGATACGCAGTATTTT. Its translation: CASSLIQRDGTDTQYF.

This clonotype was seen many times. A much larger clone differs from this one at a single base, so this may be a read error. The chain couples TRBV5-1 to TRBJ2-7; 7 nucleotides line up with TRBD1. The CDR3 length is 12 residues. CDR1 is SGHRS and CDR2 is YFSETQ in the germline V gene. After removal of 2 bases from V and 6 bases from J, the junction contained 2 bases not matched to a gene. CDR3 nucleotides: TGCGCCAGCAGCTTTACAGGGGCCGAGCAGTACTTC. Protein product: CASSFTGAEQYF.

In this sample, this clonotype turned up many times. The chain links TRBV5-1 to TRBJ2-5; D perhaps matches TRBD2 (6 bases). CDR3 length equals 12 residues. Trimming removed 4 bases from V and 5 bases from J, with 9 bases in between. Germline assignment: CDR1 SGHRS and CDR2 YFSETQ. DNA for the CDR3: TGCGCCAGCAGCACGGGACTCGAGACCCAGTACTTC. Translated, it gives CASSTGLETQYF.

V usage is TRBV27 and J usage is TRBJ2-3; the match to TRBD1 covers 7 bases. In germline, CDR1 is MNHEY, CDR2 SMNVEV (reference sequence). The ends lost 3 bases at V and 4 bases at J; junction bases unmatched: 7. This CDR3 has 15 amino acids. The CDR3 DNA follows: TGTGCCAGCAGTTTGAAGGGGGCAGGAGCAGATACGCAGTATTTT. Its protein is CASSLKGAGADTQYF.

This chain uses TRBV5-1 with TRBJ2-3, with 9 nucleotides matching TRBD2. The CDR3 has 13 amino acids. From germline, CDR1 is SGHRS and CDR2 YFSETQ. The CDR3 sequence is CTTAGGATDTQYF. CDR3 nucleotide sequence: TGCACCACCGCGGGGGGGGCCACAGATACGCAGTATTTT.

This clonotype was picked up a small number of times. This rearrangement joins TRBV7-2 to TRBJ2-1; D possibly corresponds to TRBD2 (6 bases). This CDR3 region has 15 residues. Germline values: CDR1 SGHTA, CDR2 FQGNSA. V was shortened by 1 base and J by 2 bases, with 9 bases between the two germline ends. In nucleotides, the CDR3 is TGTGCCAGCAGCTTAGATGCGGGGCCCTACAATGAGCAGTTCTTC. It codes for CASSLDAGPYNEQFF.

This clonotype was counted many times. This chain connects TRBV28 to TRBJ2-7, with TRBD1 as a possible D gene (6 bases). CDR3 size: 15 residues. Deletions cut 1 base from V and 9 bases from J, with 19 bases between. The germline CDR1 and CDR2 sequences are MDHEN and SYDVKM. In DNA form, the CDR3 reads TGTGCCAGCAGTTTATTGGGGATGGACAGTACGACGCAGTACTTC. Residues: CASSLLGMDSTTQYF.

This clonotype was counted between two and nine times. CDR3 coding DNA: TGTGCCAGCAGCCAAATTAGGGGGAATCAAGAGACCCAGTACTTC. It yields the protein CASSQIRGNQETQYF. The gene calls are TRBV3-1 and TRBJ2-5; TRBD1 might be the D (6 bases). With 2 bases removed from V and 2 bases from J, the gap between germline ends came to 12 bases. Per the germline V gene, CDR1 is LGHDT and CDR2 is YNNKEL (reference sequence). The CDR3 is 15 residues long.

In its sample, this clonotype was seen many times. In DNA form, the CDR3 reads TGTGCCAGCACCCCAAGCTACGGTAATTCACCCCTCCACTTT. Translating gives CASTPSYGNSPLHF. V gene TRBV12-3 or TRBV12-4 combines with J gene TRBJ1-6; D gene ambiguous. V shed 7 bases and J shed 6 bases, with 13 bases lying between them. CDR3 size: 14 residues.

This clonotype was observed many times. The gene calls are TRBV7-2 and TRBJ2-7, with 7 bases that match TRBD2. The CDR3 is 14 residues long. Germline V gives CDR1 SGHTA, CDR2 FQGNSA. The J segment lost 4 bases and the V segment lost 4 bases, leaving 7 bases of the junction unmatched. Written as DNA, the CDR3 is TGTGCCAGCAGCTCCAGCGGGAAAAAATACGAGCAGTACTTC. This gives the protein CASSSSGKKYEQYF.

This clonotype has more than one count but fewer than ten. The rearrangement links TRBV6-5 to TRBJ2-3; 8 bases match TRBD1. Trimming cost V 4 bases and J 6 bases; bases outside gene matches: 9. The CDR3 runs to 15 residues. CDR1 and CDR2 (germline): MNHEY, SVGAGI. Here the CDR3 reads CASSSQGAIADTQYF. DNA for the CDR3: TGTGCCAGCAGTTCCCAGGGGGCGATTGCGGATACGCAGTATTTT.

This clonotype was counted many times. V gene TRBV29-1 combines with J gene TRBJ2-7, with 8 bases that match TRBD2. Trimming removed 7 bases from V and 6 bases from J; junction bases left unmatched: 11. CDR1 is SQVTM, CDR2 ANQGSEA, per germline. This CDR3 contains 13 residues. The DNA of the CDR3 is TGCAGCGCCCTTCAGGACGGGGGGGGCGAGCAGTACTTC. Encoded protein: CSALQDGGGEQYF.

This clonotype occurred many times. In DNA, the CDR3 is TGTGCCAGCAGCCCAGGGGGCAAGGCCAAAAACATTCAGTACTTC. It translates to CASSPGGKAKNIQYF. This sequence joins TRBV12-3 or TRBV12-4 and TRBJ2-4; 8 bases align to TRBD1. The CDR3 has 15 residues. V shed 6 bases, J shed 1 base, and the junction held 5 bases outside the gene matches.

The chain links TRBV5-1 to TRBJ2-5, with D possibly TRBD1 on 6 matching bases. CDR1 and CDR2 (germline): SGHRS, YFSETQ. The germline V and J ends were trimmed by 4 bases and 5 bases, with 18 bases remaining between them. The CDR3 loop spans 15 amino acids. The DNA of the CDR3 is TGCGCCAGCAGCCGAGCACAGGGCGAAGCGGAGACCCAGTACTTC. This translates into CASSRAQGEAETQYF.

In its sample, this clonotype was seen many times. The J gene is TRBJ1-6, the V gene TRBV25-1, with a possible D match to TRBD1 (5 bases). The CDR3 spans 9 residues. Trimming left V 10 bases short and J 14 bases short, with 9 bases between. From germline, CDR1 is MGHDK and CDR2 SYGVNS. The CDR3: CANDRTLHF. The CDR3 DNA reads TGTGCCAACGACAGAACCCTCCACTTT.

This clonotype occurred a few times. The V gene is TRBV2, the J gene TRBJ2-5, with 8 bases lining up with TRBD1. Germline V gene sequence: CDR1 SNHLY, CDR2 FYNNEI. Trimming at V came to 4 bases and at J to 5 bases, leaving 6 bases not matched to a gene. This CDR3 comprises 14 residues. The CDR3 is CASSGGQDVETQYF. The DNA of the CDR3 is TGTGCCAGCAGTGGGGGACAGGACGTGGAGACCCAGTACTTC.